Below, 11 T cell receptor beta chains from the same sample are listed, as sequenced in a study of blood T cell repertoires in COVID-19. Repertoires were generated with immunoSEQ multiplex PCR, while TCRdb's copy carries only in-frame clones and drops some. This repertoire shows about 280,000 clones, 82% found once; its top ten account for 5%. Sequenced material: PBMCs or T cells enriched from blood (not recorded which). The receptors were gathered from a man aged 35-49 years who had been exposed to COVID-19.

This chain links TRBV4-1 with TRBJ2-1, with 10 bases that match TRBD2. CDR3 size: 16 residues. Germline CDR1 is MGHRA and CDR2 is YSYEKL. The ends lost 4 bases at V and 4 bases at J; junction bases unmatched: 7. CDR3 coding DNA: TGCGCCAGCAGCCTTAATCTAGCGGGAGCTTACAATGAGCAGTTCTTC. This gives the protein CASSLNLAGAYNEQFF.

In regard to this clone: Germline and junction disagree at one end, which may indicate a read error. The chain is built from TRBV12-5 and TRBJ2-7, with a weak D call TRBD2 (5 bases). The CDR3 has 13 residues. Germline V CDR1 and CDR2: LGHNT, FRNRAP. CDR3 protein: CTSGLSGSYEQYF. The CDR3 region has the DNA TGTACTAGTGGGCTGTCGGGCTCCTACGAGCAGTACTTC.

The DNA for the CDR3 is TGTGCCAGCAGACCTCCGGGACTAGCGGGATCAGATACGCAGTATTTT. Protein product: CASRPPGLAGSDTQYF. The genes are TRBV7-8 and TRBJ2-3, with TRBD2 identical over 13 bases. Germline CDR1 reads SGHVS; CDR2 reads FQNEAQ. This CDR3 has 16 residues. V shed 6 bases and J 4 bases; nucleotides not matched to a gene: 7.

This clone is a singleton in its sample. V is TRBV27 and J is TRBJ1-1; TRBD1 might be the D (5 bases). Trimming took off 5 bases at V and 10 bases at J, with 20 bases between the two ends. Germline loops: CDR1 MNHEY, CDR2 SMNVEV (reference sequence). There are 14 residues in the CDR3. The CDR3 loop is CASSITGGVLGAFF. CDR3 sequence (DNA): TGTGCCAGCAGTATCACCGGGGGGGTTCTCGGAGCTTTCTTT.

The chain employs TRBV1 and TRBJ1-2; TRBD1, the table's D call, lacks a check against the DNA. TRBV1 is termed a pseudogene. The CDR3 runs to 15 residues. This chain's CDR3 is CTSSQERGHRYGYTF. CDR3 in DNA: TGCACCAGCAGCCAAGAAAGGGGACACCGCTATGGCTACACCTTC.

The chain has TRBV5-8 and TRBJ1-4, with 7 bases lining up with TRBD1. Unmatched junction bases numbered 2, after V lost 6 bases and J lost 0 bases. There are 14 residues in the CDR3. Germline CDR1 and CDR2: SGHTS and YDEGEE. The CDR3 DNA is TGTGCCAGCAAGGGGACAGCAACTAATGAAAAACTGTTTTTT. It codes for CASKGTATNEKLFF.

This clone was counted at least ten times. The chain combines TRBV6-5 with TRBJ1-1; D is unresolved. Germline V gene data show CDR1 as MNHEY and CDR2 as SVGAGI. CDR3 length: 14 amino acids. Trimming cost V 7 bases and J 7 bases, with 19 bases left between them. CDR3 sequence: CASKGGAFTGEAFF. Written as DNA, the CDR3 is TGTGCCAGCAAAGGAGGAGCTTTCACGGGTGAAGCTTTCTTT.

This rearrangement joins TRBV18 to TRBJ2-1, with 8 bases fitting TRBD2. The J segment lost 8 bases and the V segment lost 0 bases, leaving 6 bases of the junction unmatched. CDR1 KGHSH and CDR2 LQKENI come from the germline V gene. The CDR3 is 15 amino acids. For the CDR3, the DNA is TGTGCCAGCTCACCACCGAGCGGGAGATCGCATGAGCAGTTCTTC. Protein product: CASSPPSGRSHEQFF.

This chain joins TRBV14 and TRBJ1-2; D is perhaps TRBD1 (6 bases). This CDR3 is built from 14 residues. The V gene lost 1 base and the J gene lost 6 bases, with 12 bases spanning the gap. CDR1 is SGHDN and CDR2 is FVKESK in the germline V gene. The CDR3 DNA reads as TGTGCCAGCAGCCAAGTTCCGGACAGTCATGGCTACACCTTC. As protein: CASSQVPDSHGYTF.

The chain joins TRBV5-1 to TRBJ2-5; D remains unclear. CDR1 is SGHRS, CDR2 YFSETQ, per germline. Trimming took 2 bases from V and 5 from J, leaving 10 bases between them. There are 13 residues in the CDR3. CDR3 bases: TGCGCCAGCAGCTTTCGGGTCTCGGAGACCCAGTACTTC. Translating gives CASSFRVSETQYF.

The chain employs TRBV6-6 and TRBJ2-3; D may be TRBD1 (6 bases). Germline V gene lookup returns CDR1 MNHNY and CDR2 SVGAGI (reference sequence). This CDR3 is built from 13 residues. V lost 3 bases to trimming and J lost 3 bases, with 7 bases between them. The CDR3 region is CASSYQGTDTQYF. In nucleotides, the CDR3 is TGTGCCAGCAGTTATCAGGGGACAGATACGCAGTATTTT.